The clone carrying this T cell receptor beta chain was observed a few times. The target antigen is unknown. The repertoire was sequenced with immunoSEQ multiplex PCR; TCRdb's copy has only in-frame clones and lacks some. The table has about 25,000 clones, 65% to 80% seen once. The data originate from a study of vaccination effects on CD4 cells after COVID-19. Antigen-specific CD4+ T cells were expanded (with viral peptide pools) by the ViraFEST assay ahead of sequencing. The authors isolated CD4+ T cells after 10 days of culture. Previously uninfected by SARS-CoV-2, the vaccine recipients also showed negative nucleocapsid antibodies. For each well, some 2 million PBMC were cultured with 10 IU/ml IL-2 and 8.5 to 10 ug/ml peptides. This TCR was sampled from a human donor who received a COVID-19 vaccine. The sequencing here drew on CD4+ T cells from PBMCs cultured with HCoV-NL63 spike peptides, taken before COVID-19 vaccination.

CDR3 residues: CASSVEQYNSPLHF. The CDR3 DNA sequence: TGTGCCAGCAGCGTTGAACAGTATAATTCACCCCTCCACTTT. V and J are TRBV7-9 and TRBJ1-6; D remains unclear. Deletions cut 5 bases from V and 4 bases from J, with 9 bases between. Germline V gene sequence: CDR1 SEHNR, CDR2 FQNEAQ (reference sequence). The CDR3 runs to 14 residues.